This T cell receptor (beta chain) derives from a study of blood T cell repertoires in COVID-19 (dated by TCRdb to 2018 to 2020). In the study overall: Samples covering the acute and convalescent phases of COVID-19 were provided by collaborators in the United States, Italy and Spain. The material from the prospective study consisted of cDNA or gDNA derived from T cells, B-cell-depleted T cells, or PBMCs. Deeply sampled blood TCRbeta repertoires from subjects exposed to, actively infected with, or recovered from COVID-19 were included in the dataset. The repertoires were released in a freely available public database intended as a resource for research on the immune response to SARS-CoV-2. Samples came from the ongoing ImmuneRACE study (first 160 participants) plus 1,254 subjects from 6 global collaborators. The sample metadata nearly always contained a de-identified subject ID, COVID-19 status, age in years and sex. Where HLA class I and class II types were available, the types were taken from metadata supplied by the sample provider, not from assay-based typing.

Its CDR3 holds 12 amino acids, cysteine through phenylalanine. The read is trimmed to its CDR3 DNA, 36 bases read in frame from base 1. V drops 6 bases and J drops 3 bases, leaving 9 bases in between. Broad study findings and their caveats: The quantity of clinical and demographic metadata differed by source and by participant and was supplied without curation.

The collaborating institutions used their own protocols to collect whole blood in K2EDTA tubes. For TCRbeta analysis, collaborators shipped samples as frozen whole blood, isolated PBMCs, or DNA extracted from either of those sample types. Points on this clone: Its antigen remains unidentified. No much larger clone exists at a distance of one base, and base qualities are not known.

TCRbeta CDR3 regions were amplified from genomic DNA by means of the immunoSEQ Assay, a bias-controlled multiplex PCR. In the paper's pipeline: The number of nucleated cells in each sample was estimated by amplification of reference gene primers within the assay. To quantify the absolute abundance of each unique TCRbeta CDR3 rearrangement, sequence reads were collapsed and filtered. For each sample, productive Simpson clonality was calculated by taking the square root of Simpson's diversity index across productive rearrangements. TCRdb took over this immuneACCESS table, retaining in-frame rearrangements with V and J assigned. Such tables are incomplete; in checked studies, under half of the missing clones stem from an unresolved V gene, and the remainder is unexplained. V, J and clone size were drawn from that table, and D and trimming were deduced from the DNA. The sample table holds some 96,000 clones, of which just over 85% were seen once. The ten largest clones add up to roughly 5% of the sample.

The chain employs TRBV12-3 or TRBV12-4 and TRBJ2-7; the D segment cannot be called with confidence. This TCR came from a human donor in a cohort sampled during active COVID-19. The specimen was peripheral blood. The DNA is as follows: TGTGCCAGCAGCCTTATGCGCTACGAGCAGTACTTC. Its protein is CASSLMRYEQYF.